This is a list of T cell receptor beta chains from one sample in a study of CD8 T cells in ankylosing spondylitis. In TCRdb, the 5' RACE reads were re-called with MiXCR into one record per CDR3 protein. The sample has roughly 170,000 distinct CDR3 sequences, 8.5% to 10% seen once; the top ten hold around 16%. Sequenced: blood, either unsorted or a sorted T cell fraction (not recorded which). These receptors were obtained from a female donor with ankylosing spondylitis or in good health (not recorded which). Both conserved end residues are part of each CDR3. The D gene is left open where the match is weak. Size values are once, few and many counts, or a class for expanded clones, and some rows have none.

j_call	clone_size	d_call	v_call	cdr3_nt	cdr3_aa
TRBJ1-3	many	-	TRBV12-3/TRBV12-4	TGTGCCAGCAGTCATGGGTCTGGAAACACCATATATTTT	CASSHGSGNTIYF
TRBJ2-1	many	-	TRBV12-3/TRBV12-4	TGTGCCAGCAGCCTCCTCCTCAATGAGCAGTTCTTC	CASSLLLNEQFF
TRBJ2-7	-	-	TRBV10-2	TGCGCCAGCTCGGGGGACGGGGAGCAGTACTTC	CASSGDGEQYF
TRBJ2-7	few	-	TRBV4-3	TGCGCCAGCAGCCAGCAACCCGGGGAATCCTTCGAGCAGTACTTC	CASSQQPGESFEQYF
TRBJ2-7	-	-	TRBV9	TGTGCCAGCAGCGTAGAGCCAGCAATCACCCACGAGCAGTACTTC	CASSVEPAITHEQYF
TRBJ1-2	few	-	TRBV29-1	TGCAGCGTTCCTACTCTAGGGGGATATGGCTACACCTTC	CSVPTLGGYGYTF
TRBJ2-2	few	-	TRBV6-2/TRBV6-3	TGTGCCAGCAGTTACGGACACAGGGACACCGGGGAGCTGTTTTTT	CASSYGHRDTGELFF
TRBJ2-2	few	TRBD2	TRBV27	TGTGCCAGCAGTTTAACCCGGACTAGCGTTCAAAGGAACACCGGGGAGCTGTTTTTT	CASSLTRTSVQRNTGELFF
TRBJ2-2	-	-	TRBV7-9	TGTGCCAGCAGCCCGGGGAAAGTCGGGGAGCTGTTTTTT	CASSPGKVGELFF
TRBJ2-1	many	TRBD2	TRBV12-3/TRBV12-4	TGTGCCAGCAGTATAGCGGGAGGGTTTGAGCAGTTCTTC	CASSIAGGFEQFF
TRBJ1-1	many	-	TRBV25-1	TGTGCCAGCAGTGAATCATCGGGCACTGAAGCTTTCTTT	CASSESSGTEAFF
TRBJ2-1	few	TRBD2	TRBV5-6	TGTGCCAGCAGCCTGTCTGGGGATAGCGGGGTTTCGGATGAGCAGTTCTTC	CASSLSGDSGVSDEQFF
TRBJ2-1	-	TRBD2	TRBV11-2	TGTGCCAGCAGCCCAGGGACTAGCGGAGATCCATCCTACAATGAGCAGTTCTTC	CASSPGTSGDPSYNEQFF
TRBJ2-7	-	TRBD2	TRBV20-1	TGCAGTGCTAAACCTAGCGGGAGGGCCTTCGAGCAGTACTTC	CSAKPSGRAFEQYF
TRBJ2-3	many	-	TRBV4-3	TGTGCTAGCAGCTCGGGGACTAGCACAGATACGCAGTATTTT	CASSSGTSTDTQYF
TRBJ1-5	few	-	TRBV20-1	TGCAGTGCTAGAGTCGGGACTAGCAATCAGCCCCAGCATTTT	CSARVGTSNQPQHF
TRBJ1-2	few	-	TRBV6-1	TGTGCCAGCAGGATGGTTCTAGCCCCCCCTTATGGCTACACCTTC	CASRMVLAPPYGYTF
TRBJ2-5	-	-	TRBV27	TGTGCCAGCGGGCTGGGGGGCCAGGAGACCCAGTACTTC	CASGLGGQETQYF
TRBJ1-3	few	-	TRBV4-3	TGCGCCAGCAGCCAAGAGAGAAAACCTTTTTATTTCGGAAACACCATATATTTT	CASSQERKPFYFGNTIYF
TRBJ2-7	many	TRBD2	TRBV4-3	TGCGCCAGCAGCCAAACCGGGACTAGCGCATCCTACGAGCAGTACTTC	CASSQTGTSASYEQYF
TRBJ1-4	many	TRBD1	TRBV7-9	TGTGCCAGCAGCTTTGGGGACAGGAGGGAAAAACTGTTTTTT	CASSFGDRREKLFF
TRBJ2-7	-	-	TRBV9	TGTGCCAGCAGCTCAGCGTCGACCGTTGGCGAGCAGTACTTC	CASSSASTVGEQYF
TRBJ2-1	few	TRBD2	TRBV4-2	TGTGCCAGCAGCCAGGCTAGAGCGGGGCCCTACAATGAGCAGTTCTTC	CASSQARAGPYNEQFF
TRBJ1-1	-	TRBD1	TRBV7-9	TGTGCCAGATCAGGGACAGGGGGTAACACTGAAGCTTTCTTT	CARSGTGGNTEAFF
TRBJ2-7	few	TRBD1	TRBV14	TGTGCCAGCAGCCAAGATTCCACAGGGGAGTTCTACGAGCAGTACTTC	CASSQDSTGEFYEQYF
TRBJ1-2	-	TRBD1	TRBV6-5	TGTGCCAGTACAGGGGCTAACTATGGCTACACCTTC	CASTGANYGYTF
TRBJ2-5	-	TRBD2	TRBV9	TGTGCCAGCAGCCACTCGCTAGCGGTTACAACGCGGGGCCAAGAGACCCAGTACTTC	CASSHSLAVTTRGQETQYF
TRBJ2-5	-	-	TRBV6-5	TGTGCCAGCAGTCACAGCCTAGCCCAAGAGACCCAGTACTTC	CASSHSLAQETQYF
TRBJ1-5	many	TRBD1	TRBV10-3	TGTGCCACACGGGACAGACTTGATAGCAATCAGCCCCAGCATTTT	CATRDRLDSNQPQHF
TRBJ1-4	-	-	TRBV2	TGTGCCAGCAGTGAAGAGGTCCCGGAAAAACTGTTTTTT	CASSEEVPEKLFF
TRBJ2-1	-	-	TRBV20-1	TGCACCCTCCCCCCTGGAAGCTCCTACAATGAGCAGTTCTTC	CTLPPGSSYNEQFF
TRBJ1-1	many	-	TRBV7-3	TGTGCCAGCAGCTTAACGGACCGCGGGAGCACTGAAGCTTTCTTT	CASSLTDRGSTEAFF
TRBJ1-2	few	-	TRBV6-1	TGTGCCAGCAGGTTCCTTAACAGGCCCCCCGGCTACACCTTC	CASRFLNRPPGYTF
TRBJ2-2	many	-	TRBV12-3/TRBV12-4	TGTGCCAGCTACGCGGCCGGGGAGCTGTTTTTT	CASYAAGELFF
TRBJ1-1	many	-	TRBV12-3/TRBV12-4	TGTGCCAGCAGTCAGGCGGCTGAAGCTTTCTTT	CASSQAAEAFF
TRBJ1-1	few	-	TRBV30	TGTGCCTGGAGTGTACTAGGGGGAGATACTGAAGCTTTCTTT	CAWSVLGGDTEAFF
TRBJ2-7	few	-	TRBV6-2/TRBV6-3	TGTGCCAGCGGAACAGGGATCTACGAGCAGTACTTC	CASGTGIYEQYF
TRBJ2-2	few	-	TRBV10-3	TGTGCCATCCCCACCACCTACGGGGAGCTGTTTTTT	CAIPTTYGELFF
TRBJ2-2	-	-	TRBV12-3/TRBV12-4	TGTGCCAGCAGTCCCGGTGACAGGCCCGGGGAGCTGTTTTTT	CASSPGDRPGELFF
TRBJ1-4	-	-	TRBV20-1	TGCAGTGCCCCAGCTGCAACTAATGAAAAACTGTTTTTT	CSAPAATNEKLFF
TRBJ2-3	-	-	TRBV6-5	TGTGCCAGCAGTTACTTTGATACGCAGTATTTT	CASSYFDTQYF
TRBJ2-1	-	-	TRBV24-1	TGTGCCACCAGTGATTCCGACCCTAATCGGTCCTACAATGAGCAGTTCTTC	CATSDSDPNRSYNEQFF
TRBJ2-7	many	TRBD2	TRBV27	TGTGCCAGCGGGGAGCTAGCGGGAGGAACGCAGTACTTC	CASGELAGGTQYF